Below are 32 T cell receptor beta chains sequenced from a single sample in a study of vaccination effects on CD4 cells after COVID-19. Clones were read by immunoSEQ multiplex PCR, and TCRdb kept only the in-frame ones, dropping some. The sample has about 57,000 clones; around 84% are singletons. Subsequent to a culture period of more than 9 days, CD4+ T cells were isolated. Participants received two doses of either the BNT162b2 or mRNA-1273 vaccine. What these receptors recognize is not known. The material was CD4+ T cells from PBMCs cultured without peptide, obtained after COVID-19 vaccination. Receptors were obtained from a human donor who received a COVID-19 vaccine.

This clone came up once. The genes are TRBV2 and TRBJ1-4; 9 nucleotides match TRBD1. The CDR3 runs to 14 residues. After removal of 4 bases from V and 7 bases from J, the junction contained 4 bases not matched to a gene. Germline CDR1 and CDR2: SNHLY and FYNNEI. The CDR3 here is CASSVQGAGEKLFF. DNA of the CDR3: TGTGCCAGCAGTGTACAGGGGGCTGGTGAAAAACTGTTTTTT.

This clone was detected only a few times. This chain links TRBV7-8 with TRBJ2-2, with 7 positions matching TRBD1. The germline V gene has CDR1 SGHVS and CDR2 FQNEAQ. The CDR3 covers 15 residues. Trimming at V came to 5 bases and at J to 6 bases, leaving 9 bases not matched to a gene. In DNA form, the CDR3 reads TGTGCCAGCAGCCAACGACAGGGTTCGGCCGGGGAGCTGTTTTTT. This sequence encodes CASSQRQGSAGELFF.

V is TRBV30 and J is TRBJ2-3; D remains unclear. Germline V CDR1 and CDR2: GTSNPN, SVGIG (reference sequence). V was pared by 2 bases and J by 1 base, with 13 bases between. CDR3 length: 15 residues. The CDR3 sequence is CAWSRLGLGTDTQYF. The CDR3 region has the DNA TGTGCCTGGAGTCGGCTAGGCCTGGGCACAGATACGCAGTATTTT.

The chain combines TRBV7-9 with TRBJ2-7, with a weak D call TRBD2 (6 bases). The germline CDR1 and CDR2 sequences are SEHNR and FQNEAQ (reference sequence). Deletions cut 6 bases from V and 2 bases from J, with 17 bases between. The CDR3 runs to 15 residues. This CDR3 is CASSLNRGLTYEQYF. Here the CDR3 DNA reads TGTGCCAGCAGTTTGAACCGGGGACTTACCTACGAGCAGTACTTC.

V and J are TRBV18 and TRBJ2-7; 7 bases agree with TRBD1. Per germline, CDR1 KGHSH and CDR2 LQKENI. With V trimmed by 5 bases and J by 2 bases, 3 bases remained unmatched. This CDR3 has 13 residues. This CDR3 reads CASSRTGAYEQYF. Here the CDR3 DNA reads TGTGCCAGCTCAAGGACAGGCGCCTACGAGCAGTACTTC.

The chain links TRBV7-2 to TRBJ2-1; 11 positions agree with TRBD2. The CDR3 length is 16 residues. From germline, CDR1 is SGHTA and CDR2 FQGNSA. V was pared by 5 bases and J by 3 bases, with 6 bases of the junction left unmatched. The CDR3 coding sequence is TGTGCCAGCAGCCTAGGGGGACTAGCGGTCTACAATGAGCAGTTCTTC. Amino acids: CASSLGGLAVYNEQFF.

The rearrangement links TRBV4-3 to TRBJ1-2; unclear D gene. V was pared by 3 bases and J by 0 bases, with 14 bases between. This CDR3 region has 16 residues. From germline, CDR1 is LGHNA and CDR2 YSLEER. Here the CDR3 DNA reads TGCGCCAGCAGCCAGGCCCCCAGGCCTGCTAACTATGGCTACACCTTC. Its protein product is CASSQAPRPANYGYTF.

The chain has TRBV5-4 and TRBJ1-2; 11 nucleotides line up with TRBD1. The CDR3 runs to 15 residues. Trimming at V came to 4 bases and at J to 7 bases, leaving 9 bases not matched to a gene. The germline CDR1 and CDR2 sequences are SGHNT and YYREEE (reference sequence). CDR3 amino acids: CASSPRTGGEGGYTF. In DNA form, the CDR3 reads TGTGCCAGCAGCCCGCGGACAGGGGGCGAGGGTGGCTACACCTTC.

J is TRBJ1-1 and V is TRBV15; D not resolved. Trimming took off 4 bases at V and 2 bases at J, with 8 bases between the two ends. CDR1 LNHNV and CDR2 YYDKDF come from the germline V gene (reference sequence). CDR3 length: 13 residues. CDR3 bases: TGTGCCACCAGCACCGGGCTCAACACTGAAGCTTTCTTT. Translated: CATSTGLNTEAFF. Using reference TRBV15 and TRBJ1-1 for the parts outside the CDR3, the full variable domain is DAMVIQNPRYQVTQFGKPVTLSCSQTLNHNVMYWYQQKSSQAPKLLFHYYDKDFNNEADTPDNFQSRRPNTSFCFLDIRSPGLGDTAMYLCATSTGLNTEAFFGQGTRLTVV.

V gene TRBV11-1 combines with J gene TRBJ1-2, with 7 bases fitting TRBD1. After removal of 5 bases from V and 8 bases from J, the junction contained 17 bases not matched to a gene. Germline CDR1 and CDR2: SGHAT and FQDESV (reference sequence). The CDR3 sequence is 16 residues long. The CDR3 here is CASSTTTGLTANGYTF. The CDR3 DNA follows: TGTGCCAGCAGCACAACGACAGGGTTGACGGCTAACGGCTACACCTTC. The whole variable domain, remainder taken from reference TRBV11-1 and TRBJ1-2, is EAEVAQSPRYKITEKSQAVAFWCDPISGHATLYWYRQILGQGPELLVQFQDESVVDDSQLPKDRFSAERLKGVDSTLKIQPAELGDSAMYLCASSTTTGLTANGYTFGSGTRLTVV.

The rearrangement uses TRBV24-1 and TRBJ2-5, with TRBD2 as a possible D gene (6 bases). The germline V gene has CDR1 KGHDR and CDR2 SFDVKD. V gave up 4 bases and J gave up 4 bases, with 27 bases separating them. The CDR3 has 19 amino acids. CDR3 nucleotides: TGTGCCACCAGTGACCGAGGTTCGGTTGGGGGGAGGAGGCGAGAGACCCAGTACTTC. This gives the protein CATSDRGSVGGRRRETQYF.

This clone was counted once. This rearrangement joins TRBV20-1 to TRBJ2-5; D unresolved. The CDR3 length is 11 residues. The V end was cut by 5 bases, the J end by 4 bases, with 8 bases between. The V gene's germline CDR1 is DFQATT and CDR2 SNEGSKA (reference sequence). This CDR3 reads CSADLGETQYF. As DNA, the CDR3 is TGCAGTGCTGACTTGGGAGAGACCCAGTACTTC.

This chain joins TRBV28 and TRBJ2-7; D not certain. This CDR3 spans 13 amino acids. Germline-derived CDR1 and CDR2 are MDHEN and SYDVKM. Trimming removed 5 bases at V and 4 bases at J, with 12 bases between. Written as DNA, the CDR3 is TGTGCCAGCAGTCTCCAGGTTAAGTACGAGCAGTACTTC. As protein: CASSLQVKYEQYF.

The genes are TRBV29-1 and TRBJ1-1; no clear D. V lost 5 bases and J lost 8, with 15 bases in between. The V gene's germline CDR1 is SQVTM and CDR2 ANQGSEA. This CDR3 has 12 amino acids. The CDR3 sequence is CSVFSEKAEAFF. For the CDR3, the DNA is TGCAGCGTTTTCTCTGAAAAAGCCGAAGCTTTCTTT.

This clone is a singleton in its sample. The V and J genes are TRBV29-1 and TRBJ1-1; no reliable D call. With 2 bases removed from V and 0 bases from J, the gap between germline ends came to 7 bases. Looked up from germline, CDR1 is SQVTM and CDR2 is ANQGSEA. The CDR3 extends over 13 amino acids. For the CDR3, the DNA is TGCAGCGTTGAAAAACGGATGAACACTGAAGCTTTCTTT. Translated: CSVEKRMNTEAFF.

The chain carries TRBV6-5 and TRBJ1-5, with 9 nucleotides matching TRBD1. The V gene's germline CDR1 is MNHEY and CDR2 SVGAGI. The CDR3 loop spans 15 amino acids. The J segment lost 5 bases and the V segment lost 6 bases, leaving 8 bases of the junction unmatched. The CDR3 region has the DNA TGTGCCAGCAGAACAGGGGGCATTGGGGATCAGCCCCAGCATTTT. This sequence encodes CASRTGGIGDQPQHF.

V gene TRBV7-2 combines with J gene TRBJ2-5; D may match TRBD1 or TRBD2 (6 bases each). This CDR3 has 13 amino acids. The germline V and J ends were trimmed by 7 bases and 1 base, with 10 bases remaining between them. Germline lookup yields CDR1 SGHTA and CDR2 FQGNSA. The CDR3 is CASKEGGQETQYF. DNA of the CDR3: TGTGCCAGCAAGGAGGGGGGCCAAGAGACCCAGTACTTC. The complete variable domain, with remaining parts taken from reference TRBV7-2 and TRBJ2-5, reads GAGVSQSPSNKVTEKGKDVELRCDPISGHTALYWYRQSLGQGLEFLIYFQGNSAPDKSGLPSDRFSAERTGGSVSTLTIQRTQQEDSAVYLCASKEGGQETQYFGPGTRLLVL.

The V gene is TRBV4-3, the J gene TRBJ1-6; TRBD1 is a possible D gene (5 bases). CDR1 is LGHNA and CDR2 is YSLEER in the germline V gene. CDR3 length: 14 residues. Trimming stripped 4 bases from V and 6 bases from J, with 10 bases between. CDR3: CASSLDRANSPLHF. The CDR3 region has the DNA TGCGCCAGCAGCCTAGACAGAGCTAATTCACCCCTCCACTTT.

V gene TRBV7-2 combines with J gene TRBJ2-4; 10 nucleotides agree with TRBD2. V shed 6 bases, J shed 0 bases, and the junction held 14 bases outside the gene matches. The germline V gene encodes CDR1 SGHTA and CDR2 FQGNSA. This CDR3 region has 19 residues. This CDR3 reads CASRSEISGGYLAKNIQYF. CDR3 in DNA: TGTGCCAGCAGGTCCGAGATTAGCGGGGGGTACTTAGCCAAAAACATTCAGTACTTC.

In nucleotides, the CDR3 is TGTGCCAGCAGCCAAGTTATCAGGGGACCCTACAATGAGCAGTTCTTC. It yields the protein CASSQVIRGPYNEQFF. The gene calls are TRBV3-1 (or the pseudogene TRBV3-2) and TRBJ2-1; D might be TRBD1 (6 bases). Trimming stripped 1 base from V and 2 bases from J, with 12 bases between. This CDR3 is 16 amino acids long. Germline-derived CDR1 and CDR2 are LGHDT and YNNKEL (reference sequence).

In the case of this clone: Additional DNA sequences in this sample encode the identical CDR3. The chain links TRBV5-4 to TRBJ1-4; no firm D call. The V gene's germline CDR1 is SGHNT and CDR2 YYREEE (reference sequence). With 0 bases removed from V and 0 bases from J, the gap between germline ends came to 3 bases. The CDR3 extends over 14 amino acids. CDR3 sequence (DNA): TGTGCCAGCAGCTTGGCAGCAACTAATGAAAAACTGTTTTTT. Residues: CASSLAATNEKLFF.

The chain is built from TRBV4-3 and TRBJ1-2, with 7 positions matching TRBD1. The CDR3 has 15 amino acids. The germline V gene has CDR1 LGHNA and CDR2 YSLEER. Trimming removed 0 bases from V and 4 bases from J; junction bases left unmatched: 5. The CDR3 nucleotides read TGCGCCAGCAGCCAAGAAGGGCAGGGGGGCTATGGCTACACCTTC. This encodes CASSQEGQGGYGYTF.

Turning to this clone: One end of the junction does not line up with germline, which may come from a read error. The chain is built from TRBV5-1 and TRBJ2-4, with D unresolved. This CDR3 region has 14 residues. The germline V gene encodes CDR1 SGHRS and CDR2 YFSETQ. CDR3 sequence: CASSLGQAENIQYF. DNA for the CDR3: TGCGCCAGCAGCTTGGGACAAGCCGAAAACATTCAGTACTTC.

This chain links TRBV12-3 or TRBV12-4 with TRBJ2-7; D call uncertain. The CDR3 consists of 12 residues. Trimming stripped 6 bases from V and 6 bases from J, with 12 bases between. DNA for the CDR3: TGTGCCAGCAGCCCCCTAGTGGTCGAGCAGTACTTC. This encodes CASSPLVVEQYF.

The rearrangement joins TRBV12-2 to TRBJ2-1; TRBD2, the table's D call, lacks a check against the DNA. TRBV12-2 is given as a pseudogene. The CDR3 spans 19 residues. CDR3 nucleotides: TGTGCAAGTCGCTTCGGGACTAGCGGGAGGCCCTACTCCTACAATGAGCAGTTCTTC. Translation: CASRFGTSGRPYSYNEQFF.

This chain uses TRBV7-9 with TRBJ1-4, with D unresolved. There are 16 residues in the CDR3. Trimming took 5 bases from V and 4 from J, leaving 17 bases between them. Germline values: CDR1 SEHNR, CDR2 FQNEAQ (reference sequence). For the CDR3, the DNA is TGTGCCAGCAGCCTCATGATAGGCAGGCTTAATGAAAAACTGTTTTTT. This translates into CASSLMIGRLNEKLFF.

This clone was observed once. V is TRBV15 and J is TRBJ1-2; possible D gene TRBD1, 5 bases. Trimming removed 2 bases from V and 2 bases from J, with 18 bases in between. Germline V gene sequence: CDR1 LNHNV, CDR2 YYDKDF (reference sequence). The CDR3 extends over 17 amino acids. The CDR3 spells CATSRWFAGKGNYGYTF. Here the CDR3 DNA reads TGTGCCACCAGCAGATGGTTTGCAGGGAAAGGGAACTATGGCTACACCTTC.

This chain connects TRBV30 to TRBJ1-1, with D maybe TRBD1 (5 bases). The CDR3 extends over 15 amino acids. V was trimmed by 2 bases and J by 1 base, leaving 14 bases between them. CDR1 is GTSNPN and CDR2 is SVGIG in the germline V gene (reference sequence). The CDR3 here is CAWSFKGRRNTEAFF. The CDR3 DNA follows: TGTGCCTGGAGTTTCAAGGGACGGAGGAACACTGAAGCTTTCTTT.

The V and J genes are TRBV5-1 and TRBJ2-2, with 9 bases matching TRBD1. The junction had 5 bases not matched to a gene; V was cut back by 4 bases and J by 4 bases. The CDR3 runs to 15 residues. Per germline, CDR1 SGHRS and CDR2 YFSETQ. Here the CDR3 DNA reads TGCGCCAGCAGCAAGGACAGGGGCCCCACCGGGGAGCTGTTTTTT. The encoded protein is CASSKDRGPTGELFF.

For this clone: The junction and the germline gene differ at one end; a read error may be behind it. The V gene is TRBV7-2, the J gene TRBJ1-2, with D possibly TRBD1 on 5 matching bases. CDR3 length equals 17 residues. Germline CDR1 and CDR2: SGHTA and FQGNSA. This chain's CDR3 is CASSTTPGGPGLKSYTF. In nucleotides, the CDR3 is TGTGCCAGCAGCACCACCCCCGGGGGACCCGGCCTCAAAAGCTACACCTTT. The variable domain in full, with the rest retrieved from reference TRBV7-2 and TRBJ1-2, is GAGVSQSPSNKVTEKGKDVELRCDPISGHTALYWYRQSLGQGLEFLIYFQGNSAPDKSGLPSDRFSAERTGGSVSTLTIQRTQQEDSAVYLCASSTTPGGPGLKSYTFGSGTRLTVV.

V is TRBV27 and J is TRBJ1-1, with D perhaps matching TRBD1 (5 bases). The V end was cut by 1 base, the J end by 9 bases, with 12 bases between. Germline assignment: CDR1 MNHEY and CDR2 SMNVEV (reference sequence). CDR3 length: 13 residues. CDR3 residues: CASSLLRTTQAFF. The CDR3 nucleotides are TGTGCCAGCAGTTTATTACGGACAACCCAAGCTTTCTTT.

The chain employs TRBV5-1 and TRBJ2-3, with 11 bases matching TRBD1. With V trimmed by 4 bases and J by 5 bases, 21 bases remained unmatched. This CDR3 is built from 20 residues. Germline CDR1 is SGHRS and CDR2 is YFSETQ. CDR3 coding DNA: TGCGCCAGCAGCCGATTGCCCCCGGACAGGGGGCGCATTGCCCAAGATACGCAGTATTTT. This codes for CASSRLPPDRGRIAQDTQYF.